The 21 T cell receptor beta chains below were found in one sample sequenced in a study of shared clonotypes between healthy human individuals. The protocol was immunoSEQ multiplex PCR, while the TCRdb copy is restricted to in-frame clones and leaves out a portion. The sample consists of 450,000 to 700,000 clones, around 95% of them appearing once. Naive CD8 cells comprised CD45RO-negative, CCR7-positively selected cells, excluding terminally differentiated effector memory CD45RA+ cells. Material for sequencing was naive CD8+ T cells sorted from blood. Receptor source: a woman in her 30s in good health.

This clone has more than one count but fewer than ten. The chain recombines TRBV30 with TRBJ1-5; 8 bases fit TRBD1. CDR3 length: 14 residues. CDR1 and CDR2 from the germline V gene are GTSNPN and SVGIG (reference sequence). The V segment lost 1 base and the J segment 6 bases; nucleotides outside the gene matches: 5. CDR3: CAWSGGQGSQPQHF. In nucleotides, the CDR3 is TGTGCCTGGAGTGGAGGACAGGGAAGTCAGCCCCAGCATTTT.

The rearrangement joins TRBV25-1 to TRBJ2-5; 7 positions match TRBD1. The CDR3 consists of 15 residues. Losses at the gene ends were 1 base for V and 4 bases for J; bases not matched to a gene: 6. The germline V gene has CDR1 MGHDK and CDR2 SYGVNS. The CDR3 sequence: CASSEWDRRGETQYF. Written as DNA, the CDR3 is TGTGCCAGCAGTGAATGGGACAGACGGGGAGAGACCCAGTACTTC.

The genes are TRBV2 and TRBJ2-1; 7 positions match TRBD1. From germline, CDR1 is SNHLY and CDR2 FYNNEI. The CDR3 spans 15 residues. The trim removed 0 bases at V and 6 bases at J, leaving 5 bases unmatched. The DNA of the CDR3 is TGTGCCAGCAGTGAAGCGTGGGACAGCCCCAATGAGCAGTTCTTC. The encoded protein is CASSEAWDSPNEQFF.

This clone has a handful of counts. J is TRBJ1-4 and V is TRBV28, with D unclear. This CDR3 has 14 amino acids. The V end lost 3 bases, the J end lost 3 bases, and 8 bases lay between the germline ends. CDR1 is MDHEN, CDR2 SYDVKM, per germline. CDR3 DNA: TGTGCCAGCAGTTTCGGTAGATCTAATGAAAAACTGTTTTTT. The encoded protein is CASSFGRSNEKLFF. The whole variable domain, remainder taken from reference TRBV28 and TRBJ1-4, is DVKVTQSSRYLVKRTGEKVFLECVQDMDHENMFWYRQDPGLGLRLIYFSYDVKMKEKGDIPEGYSVSREKKERFSLILESASTNQTSMYLCASSFGRSNEKLFFGSGTQLSVL.

Remarks on this clone: One junction end disagrees with the germline gene, perhaps due to a read error. CDR3 in DNA: TGTGCAAGCACCCCGGGACAGGGTCCATCTGGGGCCAACGTCCTGACTTTC. Translated: CASTPGQGPSGANVLTF. V is TRBV9 and J is TRBJ2-6; 9 bases line up with TRBD1. The CDR3 consists of 17 residues. Germline CDR1 SGDLS, CDR2 YYNGEE.

The rearrangement links TRBV4-1 to TRBJ2-7; D unclear. CDR3 size: 16 residues. Trimming removed 4 bases at V and 2 bases at J, with 18 bases between. Per germline, CDR1 MGHRA and CDR2 YSYEKL. In DNA form, the CDR3 reads TGCGCCAGCAGCCTTCGGTCGGGCTCGATGACCTACGAGCAGTACTTC. Translated, it gives CASSLRSGSMTYEQYF.

This chain joins TRBV7-9 and TRBJ2-1, with D tentatively TRBD2 (6 bases). The V gene lost 4 bases and the J gene lost 6 bases, with 16 bases spanning the gap. The CDR3 has 15 amino acids. CDR1 is SEHNR, CDR2 FQNEAQ, per germline (reference sequence). The CDR3 here is CASSSFSGESNEQFF. The CDR3 DNA follows: TGTGCCAGCAGCTCATTCTCGGGGGAGAGCAATGAGCAGTTCTTC.

The chain combines TRBV28 with TRBJ2-1, with D perhaps given as TRBD1 or TRBD2 (6 bases each). Germline values: CDR1 MDHEN, CDR2 SYDVKM. The CDR3 sequence is 14 residues long. The ends were cut back, 5 bases at V and 8 bases at J, with 16 bases in the middle. The CDR3 loop reads CASSPLEGVDEQFF. As DNA, the CDR3 is TGTGCCAGCAGTCCCTTGGAGGGGGTCGATGAGCAGTTCTTC.

V gene TRBV5-1 combines with J gene TRBJ2-2, with 12 bases that match TRBD2. V lost 2 bases to trimming and J lost 7 bases; unmatched junction nucleotides: 9. In germline, CDR1 is SGHRS, CDR2 YFSETQ. This CDR3 is built from 17 residues. CDR3 sequence: CASSLTRLAGVVGELFF. In DNA, the CDR3 is TGCGCCAGCAGCTTAACCCGACTAGCGGGAGTTGTCGGGGAGCTGTTTTTT.

This clone showed up just a few times. This chain links TRBV27 with TRBJ1-2; TRBD1 might be the D (5 bases). V shed 2 bases and J shed 0 bases, with 13 bases lying between them. CDR1 and CDR2 (germline): MNHEY, SMNVEV (reference sequence). The CDR3 totals 16 residues. The chain's CDR3 is CASSLMEGTPNYGYTF. The CDR3 region has the DNA TGTGCCAGCAGTTTAATGGAGGGGACCCCTAACTATGGCTACACCTTC.

The CDR3 here is CASSMMGRLNTEAFF. DNA of the CDR3: TGTGCCAGTAGTATGATGGGACGGTTGAACACTGAAGCTTTCTTT. V is TRBV19 and J is TRBJ1-1, with a possible D match to TRBD1 (5 bases). This CDR3 is built from 15 residues. CDR1 is LNHDA and CDR2 is SQIVND in the germline V gene (reference sequence). V gave up 3 bases and J gave up 0 bases, with 11 bases separating them.

The chain has TRBV6-1 and TRBJ2-2; D not certain. V gave up 4 bases and J gave up 0 bases, with 12 bases separating them. This CDR3 spans 16 amino acids. Germline-derived CDR1 and CDR2 are MNHNS and SASEGT. CDR3 nucleotides: TGTGCCAGCAGTGTCAGGACCGAGACGAACACCGGGGAGCTGTTTTTT. Its protein product is CASSVRTETNTGELFF.

V and J are TRBV27 and TRBJ2-1; 11 nucleotides agree with TRBD2. This CDR3 has 17 residues. In germline, CDR1 is MNHEY, CDR2 SMNVEV (reference sequence). V lost 5 bases and J lost 0; bases outside the gene matches: 6. CDR3 loop: CASSPATSGDSYNEQFF. The CDR3 DNA is TGTGCCAGCAGTCCAGCGACTAGCGGGGACTCCTACAATGAGCAGTTCTTC.

V and J are TRBV28 and TRBJ1-5, with TRBD1 matching 8 bases. The CDR3 is 15 amino acids. V shed 5 bases, J shed 5 bases, and the junction held 8 bases outside the gene matches. Germline assignment: CDR1 MDHEN and CDR2 SYDVKM. Written as DNA, the CDR3 is TGTGCCAGCAGTATGGACAGGGCAGGGGATCAGCCCCAGCATTTT. This gives the protein CASSMDRAGDQPQHF. Full variable domain (remainder filled in from reference TRBV28 and TRBJ1-5): DVKVTQSSRYLVKRTGEKVFLECVQDMDHENMFWYRQDPGLGLRLIYFSYDVKMKEKGDIPEGYSVSREKKERFSLILESASTNQTSMYLCASSMDRAGDQPQHFGDGTRLSIL.

The V gene is TRBV19, the J gene TRBJ1-1, with unresolved D. There are 13 residues in the CDR3. V lost 5 bases and J 6 bases, leaving 13 bases between the germline ends. The V gene's germline CDR1 is LNHDA and CDR2 SQIVND (reference sequence). The CDR3 sequence is CASSGHLRPEAFF. In nucleotides, the CDR3 is TGTGCCAGTAGTGGCCACCTGAGGCCTGAAGCTTTCTTT. The whole variable domain, filled in from reference TRBV19 and TRBJ1-1, reads DGGITQSPKYLFRKEGQNVTLSCEQNLNHDAMYWYRQDPGQGLRLIYYSQIVNDFQKGDIAEGYSVSREKKESFPLTVTSAQKNPTAFYLCASSGHLRPEAFFGQGTRLTVV.

The genes are TRBV7-2 and TRBJ2-7; weak D call: TRBD1 (6 bases). Per germline, CDR1 SGHTA and CDR2 FQGNSA. CDR3 length equals 13 residues. V was trimmed by 6 bases and J by 3 bases, leaving 12 bases between them. This chain's CDR3 is CASSTGTYYEQYF. CDR3 DNA sequence: TGTGCCAGCAGTACCGGGACATACTACGAGCAGTACTTC.

The chain carries TRBV5-4 and TRBJ1-2; D call uncertain. Trimming stripped 6 bases from V and 7 bases from J, with 13 bases between. Looked up from germline, CDR1 is SGHNT and CDR2 is YYREEE (reference sequence). The CDR3 loop spans 12 amino acids. The CDR3 reads CASNLAGVGYTF. CDR3 nucleotide sequence: TGTGCCAGCAATCTGGCCGGGGTTGGCTACACCTTC.

This chain joins TRBV18 and TRBJ1-2; TRBD1 matches 7 bases. The CDR3 runs to 15 residues. Unmatched junction bases numbered 11, after V lost 6 bases and J lost 4 bases. Germline lookup yields CDR1 KGHSH and CDR2 LQKENI. The CDR3 sequence: CASSLLDRELYGYTF. DNA for the CDR3: TGTGCCAGCTCCCTCCTCGACAGGGAACTCTATGGCTACACCTTC.

The chain has TRBV27 and TRBJ1-2, with D possibly TRBD1 on 5 matching bases. This CDR3 contains 11 residues. Per the germline V gene, CDR1 is MNHEY and CDR2 is SMNVEV (reference sequence). Trimming cost V 8 bases and J 8 bases, with 12 bases left between them. The CDR3 spells CASVGTWGYTF. In DNA form, the CDR3 reads TGTGCCAGCGTCGGGACCTGGGGCTACACCTTC.

This clone was counted a single time. The chain employs TRBV19 and TRBJ1-6; D is unresolved. The CDR3 extends over 16 amino acids. V was trimmed by 2 bases and J by 1 base, leaving 9 bases between them. The germline gives CDR1 LNHDA, CDR2 SQIVND (reference sequence). CDR3 DNA sequence: TGTGCCAGTAGTATATCTGGACCTTCCTATAATTCACCCCTCCACTTT. Amino acid sequence: CASSISGPSYNSPLHF.

Turning to this clone: This specimen includes other DNA sequences encoding the same CDR3. This chain links TRBV7-9 with TRBJ2-7; D could derive from TRBD1 or TRBD2 (7 bases each). Germline V gene lookup returns CDR1 SEHNR and CDR2 FQNEAQ (reference sequence). This CDR3 is 12 amino acids long. Deletions cut 5 bases from V and 4 bases from J, with 9 bases between. The CDR3 nucleotides read TGTGCCAGCAGCCAGGGGGGGTACGAGCAGTACTTC. Its protein product is CASSQGGYEQYF.